The clone carrying this TCR beta chain appeared many times. The antigen remains unidentified. Trimming removed 3 bases from V and 3 bases from J, with 9 bases in between. Germline V gives CDR1 DFQATT, CDR2 SNEGSKA (reference sequence). The CDR3 runs to 12 residues. Amplified TCR beta CDR3 regions derived from RNA transcripts. The HTBI primer set drove a first-round RT-PCR of the TCR CDR3. MiXCR was run by TCRdb on the multiplex PCR reads, yielding one entry per CDR3 protein. The sample lists approximately 700,000 distinct CDR3 sequences, about 45% occurring once. This sample was included in a study of T cells in Graves' hyperthyroidism and ophthalmopathy. Study-wide results and limits: The model predicted ophthalmopathy a median roughly 6.3 months before onset. Ophthalmopathy was distinguished from stable hyperthyroidism by 13 V-J signatures. Most thyroid clonotypes expanded above 0.001 appeared in blood too.

The sample was peripheral blood or thyroid tissue (not recorded which). This receptor was identified in an adult man with Graves' disease, either hyperthyroidism or ophthalmopathy (not recorded which). J is TRBJ2-7 and V is TRBV20-1; D possibly matches TRBD1 or TRBD2 (6 bases each). As DNA, the CDR3 is TGCAGTGCTAGTCGGGGGCTCTACGAGCAGTACTTC. This sequence encodes CSASRGLYEQYF.